The entry that follows covers one T cell receptor (beta chain) sequence. This sample was taken from a study of cytomegalovirus exposure and HLA in healthy donors. Both 60 Vbeta primers and 13 Jbeta primers went into the PCR. The assay was immunoSEQ multiplex PCR, and TCRdb's table has in-frame clones only and misses some. Found here are 180,000 or so clones, approximately 73% of them singletons; the top ten hold under 2.5%. The CDR3 runs 15 residues. In germline, CDR1 is LNHDA, CDR2 SQIVND (reference sequence). Trimming removed 3 bases at V and 2 bases at J, with 11 bases between. What was sequenced was PBMCs. V and J are TRBV19 and TRBJ1-5, with D perhaps matching TRBD1 (6 bases). The source is a woman aged 30 to 39 in good health and CMV-seropositive. Here the CDR3 DNA reads TGTGCCAGTAGTATCCACAGGGAACGCAATCAGCCCCAGCATTTT. Translating it yields CASSIHRERNQPQHF.